This note documents a single T cell receptor beta chain sequence. Antigen unknown. Attachment of unique molecular identifiers to individual cDNA molecules was performed. TCRdb called the 5' RACE reads again in MiXCR, with one record for every CDR3 protein. The data show some 77,000 distinct CDR3 sequences, around 16% seen once. The entry originates in a study of early T cells in non-severe SARS-CoV-2 infection. Across the whole study: Bulk RNA isolated from unsorted whole blood underwent sequencing; chains were not paired. Study outcomes and limitations: VDJdb-based matching was biased toward anti-spike CD8 responses and missed private and CD4 specificities.

V lost 4 bases and J lost 11, with 11 bases in between. CDR1 is SEHNR, CDR2 FQNEAQ, per germline (reference sequence). This CDR3 is built from 12 residues. This clonotype originated in an adult who was a healthcare worker with PCR-confirmed SARS-CoV-2 infection or an uninfected control (not recorded which). The V gene is TRBV7-9, the J gene TRBJ1-4; D not resolved. The specimen was whole blood. CDR3 nucleotide sequence: TGTGCCAGCAGCTCCTCTCCGAGGAAACTGTTTTTT. It specifies CASSSSPRKLFF.